The 3 T cell receptor beta chains listed next were all sequenced from one sample in a study of identical twins. Each CDR3 protein is one row after TCRdb ran MiXCR on the 5' RACE reads. In the table there are a few hundred thousand distinct CDR3 sequences, about 13% of which are singletons. These data were also filed under a second study, of yellow fever vaccine responses in identical twins.

Sequences were obtained from CD4+ T cells sorted from blood. These receptors were obtained from a woman aged 18-30 years in good health.

Only a few counts were recorded for this clonotype. The rearrangement uses TRBV12-3 or TRBV12-4 and TRBJ2-3, with D uncertain. The CDR3 is 17 amino acids. The V end lost 6 bases, the J end lost 2 bases, and 21 bases lay between the germline ends. CDR3: CASSPPDNGPYTDTQYF. The CDR3 region has the DNA TGTGCCAGCAGCCCCCCCGATAATGGCCCGTACACAGATACGCAGTATTTT.

This chain uses TRBV20-1 with TRBJ1-2, with D possibly matching TRBD1 (5 bases). The CDR3 is 15 residues long. CDR1 is DFQATT and CDR2 is SNEGSKA in the germline V gene (reference sequence). V lost 3 bases, J lost 1 base, and 15 bases lay in between. This CDR3 is CSARGQDNFNYGYTF. CDR3 nucleotides: TGCAGTGCTAGGGGTCAGGACAACTTTAACTATGGCTACACCTTC.

There are a few counts of this clonotype. This sequence joins TRBV6-5 and TRBJ1-1; maybe TRBD1 (6 bases). The CDR3 consists of 15 residues. V was trimmed by 0 bases and J by 0 bases, leaving 8 bases between them. The V gene's germline CDR1 is MNHEY and CDR2 SVGAGI. The CDR3 sequence: CASSYSRQVNTEAFF. DNA for the CDR3: TGTGCCAGCAGTTACTCACGACAGGTGAACACTGAAGCTTTCTTT.